Many counts were recorded for the clone carrying this TCR beta chain. The sample comes from a study of regulatory T cells in long-lasting Graves disease. Germline CDR1 SGHRS, CDR2 YFSETQ. V lost 0 bases, J lost 5 bases, and 6 bases lay in between. The CDR3 spans 13 residues. Time point defined: newly diagnosed GD, antithyroid drugs for less than 3 months. Construction of the TCR library relied on RNA isolated from PBMCs. Through Arm-PCR of CDR3 regions and iRepertoire HTBI primers, TCR beta libraries were built. TCRdb ran MiXCR on the multiplex PCR reads and lists one entry per CDR3 protein. The table includes approximately 400,000 distinct CDR3 sequences, 15% detected once. These data are also associated with another study on T cells in Graves' hyperthyroidism and ophthalmopathy. That paper notes: Stable Graves' hyperthyroidism meant no ophthalmopathy progression within 18 months. The HTBI primer set was used in a first-round RT-PCR of the TCR CDR3. Most thyroid clonotypes with frequency above 0.001 were detected in blood.

Sequencing was performed on peripheral blood mononuclear cells (PBMCs), taken at new diagnosis, from a patient treated with antithyroid drugs. This receptor was identified in a woman in her twenties or thirties with Graves disease. V is TRBV5-1 and J is TRBJ1-5; perhaps TRBD1 as D (6 bases). The CDR3 protein is CASSLGQDQPQHF. In DNA form, the CDR3 reads TGCGCCAGCAGCTTGGGACAGGATCAGCCCCAGCATTTT.